Given below is one TCR beta chain in context. The data originate from a study of blood T cell repertoires in COVID-19. Germline V CDR1 and CDR2: MGHDK, SYGVNS. J lost 5 bases, V lost 4 bases, and 8 bases had no gene match. The CDR3 runs 15 residues. In the authors' methods: Quantification of nucleated cells was approximated via reference gene primer amplification. The data were produced by immunoSEQ multiplex PCR, yet TCRdb's version contains in-frame clones alone and is incomplete. The D gene and trimming were derived from the DNA, and the V and J assignments and clone size from that table. The data contain 140,000 to 150,000 clones, 80% to 90% of them singletons.

The clonotype originates from a man between 18 and 29 years old with COVID-19, enrolled during active disease. Sequences were obtained from peripheral blood. V is TRBV25-1 and J is TRBJ1-2; 9 nucleotides agree with TRBD1. CDR3 sequence (DNA): TGTGCCAGCAGTGGCGAACAGGGGGCGCGGTATGGCTACACCTTC. Amino acid sequence: CASSGEQGARYGYTF.